The 28 T cell receptor beta chains in this list originate from one sample, sequenced in a study of CD8+CD57+ T cells in acquired aplastic anemia. The TCR beta profiling, which covered VDJ combination and CDR3 sequence, was carried out using genomic DNA as the template. In TCRdb, the reads were re-called with MiXCR into one record per CDR3 protein. The sample contains roughly 150,000 distinct CDR3 sequences, roughly 50% of which appear only once. Patients picked for sequencing had shown CD8+CD57+ cell expansion detected by flow cytometry. The sample was sorted CD4+, CD8+, or CD8+CD57+ T cells (not recorded which) from PBMCs. Source of these receptors: a human donor with aplastic anemia.

This clonotype was counted many times. The rearrangement links TRBV20-1 to TRBJ2-1; D assignment may be TRBD1 or TRBD2 (5 bases each). CDR1 and CDR2 (germline): DFQATT, SNEGSKA (reference sequence). This CDR3 region has 13 residues. Trimming pared 6 bases from V and 7 bases from J, leaving 16 bases between. CDR3 protein: CSAPGSDVNEQFF. DNA for the CDR3: TGCAGTGCACCAGGGAGTGATGTGAATGAGCAGTTCTTC.

The chain is built from TRBV2 and TRBJ1-1, with unresolved D. Trimming took off 7 bases at V and 1 base at J, with 13 bases between the two ends. Germline V CDR1 and CDR2: SNHLY, FYNNEI. This CDR3 has 14 residues. The CDR3 DNA is TGTGCCAGCACTTGGACCATCCAGAACACTGAAGCTTTCTTT. Its protein is CASTWTIQNTEAFF.

This clonotype was observed a single time. CDR3 protein: CARQGELPQETQYF. In nucleotides, the CDR3 is TGTGCAAGACAGGGGGAGTTACCCCAAGAGACCCAGTACTTC. This chain links TRBV25-1 with TRBJ2-5; 9 bases match TRBD1. CDR1 and CDR2 from the germline V gene are MGHDK and SYGVNS. This CDR3 is 14 amino acids long.

This chain links TRBV7-6 with TRBJ1-5; 7 bases are a match to TRBD1. Germline-derived CDR1 and CDR2 are SGHVS and FNYEAQ. The CDR3 sequence is 15 residues long. V lost 1 base and J lost 4; bases outside the gene matches: 4. This CDR3 is CASSLDGTANQPQHF. The CDR3 coding sequence is TGTGCCAGCAGCTTAGATGGGACAGCGAATCAGCCCCAGCATTTT. Looking up the rest from reference TRBV7-6 and TRBJ1-5 gives the full variable domain: GAGVSQSPRYKVTKRGQDVALRCDPISGHVSLYWYRQALGQGPEFLTYFNYEAQQDKSGLPNDRFSAERPEGSISTLTIQRTEQRDSAMYRCASSLDGTANQPQHFGDGTRLSIL.

This clonotype was recorded once. V gene TRBV4-3 combines with J gene TRBJ2-7; weak D call: TRBD2 (5 bases). V was trimmed by 0 bases and J by 12 bases, leaving 15 bases between them. The CDR3 consists of 13 residues. Germline V lookup: CDR1 LGHNA, CDR2 YSLEER. The chain's CDR3 is CASSQEVPGEGYV. DNA of the CDR3: TGCGCCAGCAGCCAAGAGGTACCCGGAGAGGGGTACGTC.

This clonotype was counted many times. The chain employs TRBV6-1 and TRBJ2-3, with D tentatively TRBD1 (7 bases). The germline CDR1 and CDR2 sequences are MNHNS and SASEGT. Trimming removed 3 bases at V and 7 bases at J, with 11 bases between. CDR3 length: 13 residues. The CDR3 spells CASSERRGHTQYF. For the CDR3, the DNA is TGTGCCAGCAGTGAGAGGAGGGGGCATACGCAGTATTTT.

This clonotype was seen many times. The chain couples TRBV19 to TRBJ2-3; no clear D. There are 14 residues in the CDR3. V lost 9 bases to trimming and J lost 1 base, with 14 bases between them. CDR1 LNHDA and CDR2 SQIVND come from the germline V gene (reference sequence). The CDR3 loop reads CARNSPRGTDTQYF. As DNA, the CDR3 is TGTGCCAGGAACAGTCCTAGAGGCACAGATACGCAGTATTTT.

In the case of this clonotype: This may be a read error: a much more frequent sequence differs by one nucleotide. J is TRBJ2-3 and V is TRBV11-1; no reliable D call. The CDR3 length is 18 residues. Germline V gene data show CDR1 as SGHAT and CDR2 as FQDESV (reference sequence). The CDR3 region has the DNA TGTGCCAGCGGCTTAGTTGGTGGACCAAACGGCGAGTGGGATACGCAGTATTTT. It codes for CASGLVGGPNGEWDTQYF.

The table lists this clonotype with many counts. The chain employs TRBV2 and TRBJ1-1, with D possibly being TRBD1 (6 bases). Trimming stripped 6 bases from V and 5 bases from J, with 13 bases between. The CDR3 contains 13 residues. Germline values: CDR1 SNHLY, CDR2 FYNNEI. CDR3 region: CASRVLQGTEAFF. The CDR3 DNA follows: TGTGCCAGCAGGGTGTTACAGGGAACTGAAGCTTTCTTT.

The chain employs TRBV7-6 and TRBJ2-7; TRBD1 agrees at 11 bases. Trimming cost V 5 bases and J 0 bases; bases outside gene matches: 3. Germline V CDR1 and CDR2: SGHVS, FNYEAQ. The CDR3 is 15 residues long. CDR3 DNA sequence: TGTGCCAGCAGCGTCGGACAGGGGGCCTCCTACGAGCAGTACTTC. Encoded protein: CASSVGQGASYEQYF.

With regard to this clonotype: A much larger clone is a single base away; this may be a read error. The chain employs TRBV12-3 or TRBV12-4 and TRBJ1-1; D gene uncertain. V was clipped by 2 bases and J by 5 bases, with 3 bases between them. This CDR3 has 11 amino acids. CDR3 sequence (DNA): TGTGCCAGCAGTTTACAGACTGAAGCTTTCTTT. It encodes CASSLQTEAFF.

The table lists this clonotype with a few counts. This rearrangement joins TRBV29-1 to TRBJ2-3; D not resolved. V shed 3 bases and J shed 0 bases, with 10 bases lying between them. The germline V gene encodes CDR1 SQVTM and CDR2 ANQGSEA. The CDR3 has 14 residues. The CDR3 here is CSVDGDPSTDTQYF. CDR3 sequence (DNA): TGCAGCGTTGACGGCGACCCTAGCACAGATACGCAGTATTTT.

There are many counts of this clonotype. The chain combines TRBV11-2 with TRBJ2-5; 7 bases line up with TRBD2. The CDR3 loop spans 15 amino acids. The trim removed 1 base at V and 4 bases at J, leaving 6 bases unmatched. The germline V gene encodes CDR1 SGHAT and CDR2 FQNNGV. CDR3 region: CASSLAGGVIETQYF. CDR3 coding DNA: TGTGCCAGCAGCTTAGCTGGGGGGGTGATAGAGACCCAGTACTTC. Full variable domain (missing parts from reference TRBV11-2 and TRBJ2-5): EAGVAQSPRYKIIEKRQSVAFWCNPISGHATLYWYQQILGQGPKLLIQFQNNGVVDDSQLPKDRFSAERLKGVDSTLKIQPAKLEDSAVYLCASSLAGGVIETQYFGPGTRLLVL.

The chain uses TRBV2 and TRBJ1-6, with D hard to call. CDR3 length: 15 amino acids. Germline V gene sequence: CDR1 SNHLY, CDR2 FYNNEI. Trimming took 6 bases from V and 7 from J, leaving 16 bases between them. CDR3 sequence reads: CASRLTVTVNSPLHF. In DNA form, the CDR3 reads TGTGCCAGCAGGCTGACCGTGACCGTCAATTCACCCCTCCACTTT.

The sample holds many counts of this clonotype. The chain employs TRBV25-1 and TRBJ1-5, with a possible D match to TRBD1 (6 bases). From germline, CDR1 is MGHDK and CDR2 SYGVNS. V was cut by 4 bases and J by 6 bases, with 7 bases left in between. The CDR3 covers 12 residues. The CDR3 bases are TGTGCCAGCAGTGTAGGGGGTCAGCCCCAGCATTTT. This codes for CASSVGGQPQHF.

This clonotype has more than one count but fewer than ten. A read error may be the cause here, since a much bigger clone is one base away. No conserved phenylalanine or tryptophan is present at the end of the CDR3, so a read error is the likely explanation. The genes are TRBV5-6 and TRBJ1-2, with D possibly TRBD1 on 6 matching bases. CDR3 size: 13 residues. Germline loops: CDR1 SGHDT, CDR2 YYEEEE. V shed 7 bases and J shed 6 bases, with 16 bases lying between them. The CDR3 sequence is CASFPMDRDGYTL. The CDR3 bases are TGTGCCAGCTTCCCCATGGACAGAGATGGCTACACCCTC.

This clonotype was found many times. V gene TRBV6-5 combines with J gene TRBJ2-2, with D tentatively TRBD2 (6 bases). The CDR3 has 16 residues. Germline V gives CDR1 MNHEY, CDR2 SVGAGI. V was pared by 2 bases and J by 5 bases, with 15 bases between. The CDR3 sequence: CASSYAVGGGTGELFF. DNA for the CDR3: TGTGCCAGCAGTTACGCGGTCGGGGGTGGAACCGGGGAGCTGTTTTTT.

This chain links TRBV10-2 with TRBJ2-5, with unresolved D. The V gene's germline CDR1 is WSHSY and CDR2 SAAADI. This CDR3 spans 15 amino acids. V lost 4 bases, J lost 1 base, and 13 bases lay in between. CDR3: CASSVFGRLQETQYF. The CDR3 nucleotides read TGCGCCAGCAGTGTATTTGGCCGTCTCCAAGAGACCCAGTACTTC.

This clonotype occurred once. The gene calls are TRBV24-1 and TRBJ2-3; possibly TRBD2 for D (6 bases). Per germline, CDR1 KGHDR and CDR2 SFDVKD. Trimming cost V 5 bases and J 7 bases, with 12 bases left between them. CDR3 length equals 13 residues. Written as DNA, the CDR3 is TGTGCCACCAGTGCCGGGGGTAGGAATACGCAGTATTTT. Protein product: CATSAGGRNTQYF.

About this clonotype itself: With a much larger clone just one base away, this may be a read error. V and J are TRBV4-2 and TRBJ2-3; unclear D gene. The germline V gene has CDR1 LGHNA and CDR2 YNFKEQ. The CDR3 spans 15 residues. The CDR3 sequence: CAGSQDGRSTDTQYF. In DNA, the CDR3 is TGTGCCGGCAGCCAAGATGGGCGGAGCACAGATACGCAGTATTTT.

This clonotype has at least ten counts. The gene calls are TRBV25-1 and TRBJ2-3; the D call may be TRBD1 or TRBD2 (5 bases each). The germline V gene has CDR1 MGHDK and CDR2 SYGVNS. Trimming pared 1 base from V and 6 bases from J, leaving 17 bases between. This CDR3 is 16 amino acids long. CDR3: CASSEFAGTALDTQYF. The CDR3 region has the DNA TGTGCCAGCAGTGAATTTGCCGGGACGGCCCTGGATACGCAGTATTTT.

The rearrangement links TRBV19 to TRBJ1-4; D gene ambiguous. Germline V gene sequence: CDR1 LNHDA, CDR2 SQIVND (reference sequence). V was shortened by 8 bases and J by 4 bases, with 11 bases between the two germline ends. The CDR3 covers 13 residues. CDR3 coding DNA: TGTGCCAGTCTTTCACTCGGTAATGAAAAACTGTTTTTT. This gives the protein CASLSLGNEKLFF.

This clonotype was found many times. The chain joins TRBV19 to TRBJ2-7, with a tentative D call TRBD1 (6 bases). The V gene lost 5 bases and the J gene lost 1 base, with 15 bases spanning the gap. Germline-derived CDR1 and CDR2 are LNHDA and SQIVND (reference sequence). The CDR3 has 15 amino acids. CDR3 sequence reads: CASSVKRGLSYEQYF. As DNA, the CDR3 is TGTGCCAGTAGTGTTAAGAGGGGGTTATCCTACGAGCAGTACTTC.

This clonotype was found a few times. The gene calls are TRBV10-3 and TRBJ2-7; D gene uncertain. The CDR3 has 13 residues. Germline values: CDR1 ENHRY, CDR2 SYGVKD. Trimming took off 1 base at V and 1 base at J, with 5 bases between the two ends. CDR3 in amino acids: CAISELLSYEQYF. DNA of the CDR3: TGTGCCATCAGTGAGTTGCTTTCCTACGAGCAGTACTTC.

The chain combines TRBV11-1 with TRBJ2-3, with 9 bases matching TRBD1. This CDR3 contains 16 residues. Trimming removed 5 bases from V and 2 bases from J; junction bases left unmatched: 8. The germline CDR1 and CDR2 sequences are SGHAT and FQDESV (reference sequence). CDR3 residues: CASSPMGQGFTDTQYF. The CDR3 nucleotides are TGTGCCAGCAGCCCCATGGGACAGGGATTCACAGATACGCAGTATTTT. Full variable domain (outside the CDR3, taken from reference TRBV11-1 and TRBJ2-3): EAEVAQSPRYKITEKSQAVAFWCDPISGHATLYWYRQILGQGPELLVQFQDESVVDDSQLPKDRFSAERLKGVDSTLKIQPAELGDSAMYLCASSPMGQGFTDTQYFGPGTRLTVL.

On this clonotype itself: With a much larger clone just one base away, this may be a read error. The genes are TRBV4-2 and TRBJ2-1; a possible D gene is TRBD1 (6 bases). CDR1 is LGHNA, CDR2 YNFKEQ, per germline. The CDR3 consists of 15 residues. The CDR3 sequence: CASSQDLGQYNKQFF. The CDR3 DNA follows: TGTGCCAGCAGCCAAGATCTTGGACAGTACAATAAGCAGTTCTTC.

This clonotype appeared many times. The CDR3 nucleotides read TGCGCCAGCAGCCAACTACTGGGAAATGGCCAGCCCCAGCATTTT. Residues: CASSQLLGNGQPQHF. The chain has TRBV4-3 and TRBJ1-5; unclear D gene. CDR3 size: 15 residues. The germline gives CDR1 LGHNA, CDR2 YSLEER. V shed 2 bases and J shed 7 bases, with 15 bases lying between them.

Many counts were recorded for this clonotype. V and J are TRBV20-1 and TRBJ1-5; no clear D gene. CDR3 length: 13 residues. The V gene's germline CDR1 is DFQATT and CDR2 SNEGSKA (reference sequence). Trimming took 7 bases from V and 5 from J, leaving 15 bases between them. CDR3 loop: CSVNEGGDQPQHF. The CDR3 DNA follows: TGCAGTGTGAACGAGGGCGGCGATCAGCCCCAGCATTTT.